This T cell receptor beta chain was recorded in a study of shared clonotypes between healthy human individuals. Assay used: immunoSEQ multiplex PCR; TCRdb lists only in-frame clones, some missing. Among around 1.6 million clones listed, about 98% were seen once. The CDR3 length is 11 residues. Trimming removed 10 bases from V and 0 bases from J, with 7 bases in between. Germline loops: CDR1 MDHEN, CDR2 SYDVKM. Material for sequencing was naive CD4+ T cells sorted from blood. Subset of the sample: CD45RA+ positively selected. V and J are TRBV28 and TRBJ2-7; D uncertain. This clonotype originated in a young man in good health. In nucleotides, the CDR3 is TGTGCCACCTCAGGCTCCTACGAGCAGTACTTC. Encoded protein: CATSGSYEQYF.